This record looks at one T cell receptor (beta chain) sequence and its context. In its sample, this clone was seen once. The target of this receptor is not known. It has no much larger one-base neighbor in the sample; base qualities were not kept. This sample was included in a study of blood T cell repertoires in COVID-19 (dated by TCRdb to between 2020 and 2021). Describing the broader study: The collaborator samples originated in the United States, Italy and Spain and spanned the acute and convalescent phases of COVID-19. Subjects who had been exposed to COVID-19, were actively infected with it, or had recovered from it provided the deeply sampled blood TCRbeta repertoires that made up the dataset. Where available, HLA class I and class II types were obtained from metadata supplied by the sample provider rather than from assay-based typing. Samples came from the ongoing ImmuneRACE study (first 160 participants) plus 1,254 subjects from 6 global collaborators. A freely available public database, intended as a resource for researchers studying the immune response to SARS-CoV-2, is where the repertoires were released. A de-identified subject ID, COVID-19 status, age in years and sex were almost always included in the sample metadata. The material from the prospective study consisted of cDNA or gDNA derived from T cells, B-cell-depleted T cells, or PBMCs. General findings and caveats noted by the study authors: How much clinical and demographic metadata was included differed by source and by participant, and the metadata was provided uncurated.

The collaborating institutions used their own protocols to collect whole blood in K2EDTA tubes. Collaborator samples were shipped for TCRbeta analysis as frozen whole blood, isolated PBMCs, or DNA extracted from either sample type. TCRbeta CDR3 regions were amplified from genomic DNA by means of the immunoSEQ Assay, a bias-controlled multiplex PCR. From the authors' description of their analysis: The number of nucleated cells in each sample was estimated from the amplification of reference gene primers within the assay. Sequence reads were collapsed and filtered to measure the absolute abundance of every unique TCRbeta CDR3 rearrangement. For each sample, productive Simpson clonality was calculated by taking the square root of Simpson's diversity index across productive rearrangements. TCRdb re-hosts the immuneACCESS table, in-frame sequences only. Its copies lack some clones; in the studies checked, an unresolved V gene accounts for under half of them, and the cause for the rest is not known. V, J and clone size reflect that table, while D and trimming were determined from the DNA. The sample table lists tens of thousands of clones, more than 75% of them with a count of one. Under 4.5% of the sample is held by the ten biggest clonotypes.

Looking up the germline V gene yields CDR1 SGDLS and CDR2 YYNGEE. V loses 3 bases at its end and J loses 7 bases; junction bases beyond the gene matches: 6. The CDR3 starts with the cysteine, ends with the phenylalanine, and has 14 residues. This entry keeps only the CDR3 DNA: 42 bases, framed from base 1. The sequenced sample consisted of peripheral blood. The chain is assembled from TRBV9 and TRBJ1-5; 8 central bases correspond to TRBD1. The sequence came from a human donor in a cohort sampled during active COVID-19. The CDR3 sequence is CASSAGTGGQPQHF. DNA sequence: TGTGCCAGCAGCGCAGGGACAGGAGGGCAGCCCCAGCATTTT.